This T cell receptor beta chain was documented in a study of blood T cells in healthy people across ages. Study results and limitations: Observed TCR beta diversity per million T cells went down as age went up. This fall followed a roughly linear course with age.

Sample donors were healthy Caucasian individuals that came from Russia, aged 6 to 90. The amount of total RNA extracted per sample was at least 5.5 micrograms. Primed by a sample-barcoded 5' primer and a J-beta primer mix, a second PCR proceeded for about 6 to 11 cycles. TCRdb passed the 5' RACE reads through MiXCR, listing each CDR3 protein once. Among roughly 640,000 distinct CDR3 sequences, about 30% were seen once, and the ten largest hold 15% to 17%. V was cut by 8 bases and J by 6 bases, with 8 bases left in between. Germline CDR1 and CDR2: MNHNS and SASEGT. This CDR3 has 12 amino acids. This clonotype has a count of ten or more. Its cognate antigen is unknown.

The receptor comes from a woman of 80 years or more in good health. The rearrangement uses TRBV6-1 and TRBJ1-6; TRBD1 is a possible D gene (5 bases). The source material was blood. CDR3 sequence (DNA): TGTGCCAGCCAGGGAAGTAATTCACCCCTCCACTTT. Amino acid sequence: CASQGSNSPLHF.